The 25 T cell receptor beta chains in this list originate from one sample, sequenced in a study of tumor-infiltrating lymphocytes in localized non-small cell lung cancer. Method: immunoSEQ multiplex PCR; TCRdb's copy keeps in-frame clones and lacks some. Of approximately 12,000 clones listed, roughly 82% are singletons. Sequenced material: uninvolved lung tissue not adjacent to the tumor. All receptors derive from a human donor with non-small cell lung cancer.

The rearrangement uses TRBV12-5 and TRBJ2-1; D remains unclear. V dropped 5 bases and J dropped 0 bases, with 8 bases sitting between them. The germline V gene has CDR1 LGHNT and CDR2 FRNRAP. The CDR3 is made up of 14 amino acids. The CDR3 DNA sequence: TGTGCTAGTGGTACTGCCAGCTCCTACAATGAGCAGTTCTTC. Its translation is CASGTASSYNEQFF.

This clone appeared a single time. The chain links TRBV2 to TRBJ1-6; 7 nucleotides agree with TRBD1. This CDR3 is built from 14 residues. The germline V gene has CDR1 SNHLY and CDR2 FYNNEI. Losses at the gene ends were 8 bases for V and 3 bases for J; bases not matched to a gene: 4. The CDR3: CASLRDSYNSPLHF. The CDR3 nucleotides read TGTGCCAGCCTTCGGGACAGCTATAATTCACCCCTCCACTTT.

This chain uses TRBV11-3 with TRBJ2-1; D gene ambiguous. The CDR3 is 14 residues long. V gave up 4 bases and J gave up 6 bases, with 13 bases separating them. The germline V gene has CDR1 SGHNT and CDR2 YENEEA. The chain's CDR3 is CASSSIRSPNEQFF. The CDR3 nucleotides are TGTGCCAGCAGCTCAATCCGTAGCCCCAATGAGCAGTTCTTC.

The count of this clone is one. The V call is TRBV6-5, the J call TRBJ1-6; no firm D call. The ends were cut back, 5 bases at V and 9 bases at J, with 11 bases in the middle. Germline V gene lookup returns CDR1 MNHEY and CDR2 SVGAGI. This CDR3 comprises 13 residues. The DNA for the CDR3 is TGTGCCAGCAGTGGTGGGCTGGGTTCACCCCTCCACTTT. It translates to CASSGGLGSPLHF.

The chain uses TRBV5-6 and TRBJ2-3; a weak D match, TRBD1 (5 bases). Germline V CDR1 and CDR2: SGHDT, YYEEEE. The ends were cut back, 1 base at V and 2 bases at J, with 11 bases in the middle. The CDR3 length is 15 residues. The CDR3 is CASSLTGDFTDTQYF. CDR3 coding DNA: TGTGCCAGCAGCTTGACAGGAGACTTCACAGATACGCAGTATTTT.

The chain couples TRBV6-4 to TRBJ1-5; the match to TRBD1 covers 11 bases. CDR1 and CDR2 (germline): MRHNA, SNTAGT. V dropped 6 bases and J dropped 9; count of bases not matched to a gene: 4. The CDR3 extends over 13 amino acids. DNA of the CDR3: TGTGCCAGCAGCAGGACAGGGGGCTTGCCCCAGCATTTT. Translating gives CASSRTGGLPQHF.

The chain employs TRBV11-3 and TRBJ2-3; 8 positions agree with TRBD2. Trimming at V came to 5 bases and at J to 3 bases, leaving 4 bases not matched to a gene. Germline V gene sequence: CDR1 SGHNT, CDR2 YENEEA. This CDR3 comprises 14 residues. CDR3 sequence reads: CASSTGGGTDTQYF. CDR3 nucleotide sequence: TGTGCCAGCAGCACCGGCGGGGGGACAGATACGCAGTATTTT.

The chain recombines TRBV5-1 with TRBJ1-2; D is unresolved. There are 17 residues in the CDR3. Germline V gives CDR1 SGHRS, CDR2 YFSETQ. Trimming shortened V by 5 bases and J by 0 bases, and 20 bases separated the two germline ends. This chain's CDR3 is CASSSYPAAAANYGYTF. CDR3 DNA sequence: TGCGCCAGCAGTTCCTACCCCGCGGCAGCCGCTAACTATGGCTACACCTTC.

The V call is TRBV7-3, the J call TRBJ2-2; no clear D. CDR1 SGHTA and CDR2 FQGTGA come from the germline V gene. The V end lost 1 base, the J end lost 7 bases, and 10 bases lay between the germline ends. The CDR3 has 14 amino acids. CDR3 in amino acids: CASSLNRLGGELFF. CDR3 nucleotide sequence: TGTGCCAGCAGCTTAAATCGGCTGGGCGGGGAGCTGTTTTTT.

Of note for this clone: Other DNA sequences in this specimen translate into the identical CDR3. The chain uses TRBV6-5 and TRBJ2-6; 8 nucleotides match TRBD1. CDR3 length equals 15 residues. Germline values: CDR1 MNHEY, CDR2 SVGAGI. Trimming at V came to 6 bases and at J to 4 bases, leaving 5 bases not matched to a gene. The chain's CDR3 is CASSSQGAGANVLTF. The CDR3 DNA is TGTGCCAGCAGCTCCCAGGGGGCCGGGGCCAACGTCCTGACTTTC.

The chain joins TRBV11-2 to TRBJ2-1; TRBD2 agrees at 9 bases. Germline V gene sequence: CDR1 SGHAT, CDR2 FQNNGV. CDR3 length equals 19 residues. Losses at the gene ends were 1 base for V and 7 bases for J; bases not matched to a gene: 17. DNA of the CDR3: TGTGCCAGCAGCTTAGGACCGACTCTAGCGGGGTTTGGGTTGAATGAGCAGTTCTTC. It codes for CASSLGPTLAGFGLNEQFF.

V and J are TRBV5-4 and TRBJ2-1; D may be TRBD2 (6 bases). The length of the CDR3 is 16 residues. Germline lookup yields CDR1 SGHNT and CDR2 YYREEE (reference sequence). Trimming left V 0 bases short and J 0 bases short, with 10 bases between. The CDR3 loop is CASSLGGVVSYNEQFF. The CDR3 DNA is TGTGCCAGCAGCTTGGGCGGGGTTGTCTCCTACAATGAGCAGTTCTTC.

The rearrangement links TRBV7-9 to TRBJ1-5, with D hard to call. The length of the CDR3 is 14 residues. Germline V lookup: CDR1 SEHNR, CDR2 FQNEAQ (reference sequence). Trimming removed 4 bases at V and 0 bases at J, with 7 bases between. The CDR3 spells CASSSTNSNQPQHF. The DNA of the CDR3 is TGTGCCAGCAGCTCCACAAATAGCAATCAGCCCCAGCATTTT. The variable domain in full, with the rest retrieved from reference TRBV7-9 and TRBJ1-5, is DTGVSQNPRHKITKRGQNVTFRCDPISEHNRLYWYRQTLGQGPEFLTYFQNEAQLEKSRLLSDRFSAERPKGSFSTLEIQRTEQGDSAMYLCASSSTNSNQPQHFGDGTRLSIL.

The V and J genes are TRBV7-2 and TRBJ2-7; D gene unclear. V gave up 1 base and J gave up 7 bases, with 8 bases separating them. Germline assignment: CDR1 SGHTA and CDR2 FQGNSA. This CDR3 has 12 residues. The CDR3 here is CASSLGSREQYF. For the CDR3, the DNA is TGTGCCAGCAGCTTAGGCTCCCGAGAGCAGTACTTC.

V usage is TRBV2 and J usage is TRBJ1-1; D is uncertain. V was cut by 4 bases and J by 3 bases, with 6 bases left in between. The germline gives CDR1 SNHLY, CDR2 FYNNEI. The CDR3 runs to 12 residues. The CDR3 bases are TGTGCCAGCAGTGTCGGATACACTGAAGCTTTCTTT. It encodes CASSVGYTEAFF.

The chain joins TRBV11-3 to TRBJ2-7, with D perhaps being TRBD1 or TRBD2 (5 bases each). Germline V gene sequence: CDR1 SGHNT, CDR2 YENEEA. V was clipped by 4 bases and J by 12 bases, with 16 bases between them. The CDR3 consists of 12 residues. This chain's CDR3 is CASSSPVGPPYF. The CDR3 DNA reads TGTGCCAGCAGCTCTCCTGTGGGACCCCCGTACTTC.

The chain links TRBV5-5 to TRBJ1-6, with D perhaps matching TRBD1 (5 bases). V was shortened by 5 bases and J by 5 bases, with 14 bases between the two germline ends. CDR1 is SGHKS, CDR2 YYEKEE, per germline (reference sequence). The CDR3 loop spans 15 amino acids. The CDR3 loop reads CASRSQGANNSPLHF. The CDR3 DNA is TGTGCCAGCAGGTCACAAGGGGCGAATAATTCACCCCTCCACTTT.

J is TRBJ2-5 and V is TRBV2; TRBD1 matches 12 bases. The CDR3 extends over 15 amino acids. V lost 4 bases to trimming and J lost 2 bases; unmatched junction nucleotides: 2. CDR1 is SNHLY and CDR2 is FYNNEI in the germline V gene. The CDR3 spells CASSGGQGAQETQYF. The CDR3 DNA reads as TGTGCCAGCAGTGGGGGACAGGGGGCGCAAGAGACCCAGTACTTC. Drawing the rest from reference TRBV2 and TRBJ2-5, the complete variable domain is EPEVTQTPSHQVTQMGQEVILRCVPISNHLYFYWYRQILGQKVEFLVSFYNNEISEKSEIFDDQFSVERPDGSNFTLKIRSTKLEDSAMYFCASSGGQGAQETQYFGPGTRLLVL.

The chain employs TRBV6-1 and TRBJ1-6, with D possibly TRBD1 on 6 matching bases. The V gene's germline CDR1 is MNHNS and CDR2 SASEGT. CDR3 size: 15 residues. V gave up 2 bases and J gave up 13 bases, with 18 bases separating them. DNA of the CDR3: TGTGCCAGCAGTGAATGGAAAGGGGACAATAATCCCCTCCACTTT. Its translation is CASSEWKGDNNPLHF.

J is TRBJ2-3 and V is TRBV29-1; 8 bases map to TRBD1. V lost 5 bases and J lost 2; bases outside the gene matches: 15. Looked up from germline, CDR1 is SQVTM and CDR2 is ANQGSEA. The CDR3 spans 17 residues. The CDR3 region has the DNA TGCAGCGTTAGGGTATTTCTGGGGACAGGCCCCACAGATACGCAGTATTTT. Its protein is CSVRVFLGTGPTDTQYF.

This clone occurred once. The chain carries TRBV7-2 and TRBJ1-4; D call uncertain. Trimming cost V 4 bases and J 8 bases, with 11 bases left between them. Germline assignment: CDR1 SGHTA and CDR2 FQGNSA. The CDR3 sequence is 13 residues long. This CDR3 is CASSSLGNEKLFF. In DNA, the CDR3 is TGTGCCAGCAGCTCCTTAGGGAACGAAAAACTGTTTTTT.

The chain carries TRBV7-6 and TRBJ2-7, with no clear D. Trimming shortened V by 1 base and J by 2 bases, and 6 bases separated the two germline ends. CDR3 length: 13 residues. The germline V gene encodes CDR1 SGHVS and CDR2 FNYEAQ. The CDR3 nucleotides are TGTGCCAGCAGCTTAGGCAGACCCTACGAGCAGTACTTC. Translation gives CASSLGRPYEQYF.

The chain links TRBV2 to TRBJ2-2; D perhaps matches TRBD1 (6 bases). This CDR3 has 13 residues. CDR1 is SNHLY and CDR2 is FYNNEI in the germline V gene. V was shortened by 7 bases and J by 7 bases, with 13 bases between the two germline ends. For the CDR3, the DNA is TGTGCCAGCACCAACAGGGCCGGCGGGGAGCTGTTTTTT. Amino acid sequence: CASTNRAGGELFF. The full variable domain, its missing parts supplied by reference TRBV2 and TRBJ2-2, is EPEVTQTPSHQVTQMGQEVILRCVPISNHLYFYWYRQILGQKVEFLVSFYNNEISEKSEIFDDQFSVERPDGSNFTLKIRSTKLEDSAMYFCASTNRAGGELFFGEGSRLTVL.

CDR3 in amino acids: CAWRADSNQPQHF. The DNA of the CDR3 is TGTGCCTGGAGGGCAGATAGCAATCAGCCCCAGCATTTT. This chain uses TRBV30 with TRBJ1-5; D gene ambiguous. CDR3 length: 13 amino acids. With 3 bases removed from V and 0 bases from J, the gap between germline ends came to 6 bases. The V gene's germline CDR1 is GTSNPN and CDR2 SVGIG (reference sequence). The complete variable domain, with remaining parts taken from reference TRBV30 and TRBJ1-5, reads SQTIHQWPATLVQPVGSPLSLECTVEGTSNPNLYWYRQAAGRGLQLLFYSVGIGQISSEVPQNLSASRPQDRQFILSSKKLLLSDSGFYLCAWRADSNQPQHFGDGTRLSIL.

CDR3 residues: CASSQDRGGNYGYTF. The DNA for the CDR3 is TGTGCCAGCAGCCAAGACAGAGGAGGAAACTATGGCTACACCTTC. The rearrangement joins TRBV4-2 to TRBJ1-2; unclear D gene. The length of the CDR3 is 15 residues. V was clipped by 0 bases and J by 2 bases, with 10 bases between them. Germline V gene lookup returns CDR1 LGHNA and CDR2 YNFKEQ.